Following are 6 T cell receptor beta chains from one sample sequenced in a study of blood T cell repertoires in COVID-19. Method: immunoSEQ multiplex PCR; TCRdb's copy keeps in-frame clones and lacks some. The table lists about 85,000 clones, 70% to 90% of them singletons. Sequenced input: peripheral blood. The receptors were gathered from a woman older than 75 with acute or convalescent COVID-19.

The genes are TRBV7-9 and TRBJ2-7; TRBD2 matches at 7 bases. V lost 6 bases to trimming and J lost 9 bases; unmatched junction nucleotides: 8. CDR3 length: 12 amino acids. Germline-derived CDR1 and CDR2 are SEHNR and FQNEAQ (reference sequence). The CDR3 DNA sequence: TGTGCCAGCAGTCAGGGAGGGCCGACGCAGTACTTC. Its translation is CASSQGGPTQYF.

This chain uses TRBV20-1 with TRBJ1-5, with TRBD1 identical over 7 bases. This CDR3 has 13 amino acids. Germline V gene lookup returns CDR1 DFQATT and CDR2 SNEGSKA (reference sequence). V shed 3 bases and J 6 bases; nucleotides not matched to a gene: 5. CDR3 in amino acids: CSASMAGGQPQHF. The CDR3 DNA sequence: TGCAGTGCTAGTATGGCAGGGGGTCAGCCCCAGCATTTT.

This chain connects TRBV6-1 to TRBJ1-2, with 7 bases identical to TRBD1. J gave up 5 bases and V 2 bases, and 5 bases lay outside the gene matches. Germline CDR1 is MNHNS and CDR2 is SASEGT. The CDR3 loop spans 14 amino acids. The CDR3 here is CASSEIGGRYGYTF. The CDR3 nucleotides are TGTGCCAGCAGTGAAATAGGGGGCCGGTATGGCTACACCTTC.

This clone was counted a single time. V is TRBV5-1 and J is TRBJ1-1, with 7 bases identical to TRBD1. The CDR3 consists of 14 residues. Trimming cost V 2 bases and J 1 base; bases outside gene matches: 2. Germline V lookup: CDR1 SGHRS, CDR2 YFSETQ. The chain's CDR3 is CASSFGTANTEAFF. The CDR3 nucleotides read TGCGCCAGCAGCTTCGGGACAGCGAACACTGAAGCTTTCTTT.

In its sample, this clone was seen a few times. V gene TRBV7-2 combines with J gene TRBJ1-2, with a tentative D call TRBD1 (6 bases). The germline V gene encodes CDR1 SGHTA and CDR2 FQGNSA. Trimming pared 5 bases from V and 5 bases from J, leaving 21 bases between. The CDR3 spans 16 residues. For the CDR3, the DNA is TGTGCCAGCAGCACCCCGACAGGAAGGACCGTTTATGGCTACACCTTC. This sequence encodes CASSTPTGRTVYGYTF.

The chain recombines TRBV9 with TRBJ2-4; TRBD2 might be the D (5 bases). Trimming took off 0 bases at V and 7 bases at J, with 11 bases between the two ends. There are 14 residues in the CDR3. Germline CDR1 SGDLS, CDR2 YYNGEE. The CDR3: CASSVAGSSNIQYF. Written as DNA, the CDR3 is TGTGCCAGCAGCGTAGCGGGGTCTTCGAACATTCAGTACTTC.